This TCR beta chain was observed in a study of blood T cell repertoires in COVID-19. At the level of the study: There were acute and convalescent COVID-19 samples, and they came from the United States, Italy and Spain. PBMCs, B-cell-depleted T cells, or T cells provided the cDNA or gDNA that made up the material.

One Seattle source followed patients from active infection through their disease course. Authors' processing steps: Reference gene primer amplification yielded estimated nucleated cell counts. This table comes from immunoSEQ multiplex PCR, and its TCRdb copy is limited to in-frame clones, with some not included. The DNA was the basis for D and trimming; V, J and clone size are from that table. Counted here are some 180,000 clones, 70% to 90% occurring once; the ten biggest clones make up roughly 19%. V dropped 1 base and J dropped 6; count of bases not matched to a gene: 2. Germline loops: CDR1 SGHRS, CDR2 YFSETQ. The CDR3 extends over 14 amino acids.

Sequences were obtained from peripheral blood. V gene TRBV5-1 combines with J gene TRBJ2-7; 12 nucleotides line up with TRBD2. The source of this sequence is a man in his forties or fifties with COVID-19, enrolled during active disease. The CDR3 here is CASSLRLAGVEQYF. The DNA of the CDR3 is TGCGCCAGCAGCTTGCGACTAGCGGGGGTCGAGCAGTACTTC.